This paragraph covers one T cell receptor (beta chain) sequence. Its binding antigen is unknown. The sample holds no much larger clone one base away, and base qualities are not on file. In total, 500 to 700 healthy bone marrow donors made up the cohort. Cohort members were all nominally healthy when sampled, although unrecorded immune exposures were likely present. The donor was CMV seropositive and belonged to the group of more than 250 seropositive cohort members. A peripheral blood sample was collected from each donor, and TCR beta sequencing was performed on peripheral blood mononuclear cells. The Qiagen DNeasy Blood Extraction Kit was used to extract genomic DNA from the blood cell samples. The data are from a study of cytomegalovirus exposure and HLA in healthy donors (dated by TCRdb to about 2017). As for the study more broadly: An earlier analysis of some 550 of the donors reported roughly 270 Gb of sequence data and 120 million or so unique TCR beta sequences from about 200 million T cells. Roughly 300 gigabases of sequencing data and roughly 81 million unique TCR sequences made up an early release that covered fewer than 650 HLA-typed donors. Among the roughly 390 genotyped donors, approximately 82% belonged to the genetic ancestry cluster associated with self-reported Caucasian donors. The study was designed to test whether signatures of past pathogen exposure could be identified by cataloging public T cell receptors. The study used immunosequencing to profile the T cell repertoires of approximately 630 subjects and linked those repertoires to cytomegalovirus serostatus. Besides the first cohort of roughly 640 subjects, a separate validation cohort made up of 95 to 150 different subjects was used. The study combined high-throughput TCR immunosequencing, statistical association of individual TCRs with disease status, and machine learning to predict cytomegalovirus infection status. A later analysis re-analyzed previously published TCR beta repertoires from approximately 670 donors and added high-resolution HLA genotyping to study TCR occurrence patterns. In the later analysis, no new phenotypic data were used to find candidate immune exposures; instead, reliance was placed on TCR beta sequences and their occurrence across donors. To decide whether each TCR beta V gene segment behaved as functional or pseudogenic, an earlier analysis of some 580 of the donors relied on high-throughput TCR beta sequencing. Alongside the repertoire data, information on donor age, sex, ethnicity and CMV serostatus was compiled. Genome-wide SNP genotypes for about three fifths of the roughly 700 donors were used in a later genetic analysis, which treated that subset as a discovery cohort. All discovery cohort repertoires had been generated using a single sequencing platform. Both class I and class II loci were covered by HLA typing, at four-digit resolution. The number of donors typed differed by locus, with about 620-630 for A, B, C, DRB1 and DQB1, roughly 520 for DQA1, under 610 for DPA1, and over 400 for DPB1. Four to six DR-DQ haplotypes were handled as single units for association and clustering because linkage in the cohort was strong. Among some 410 genotyped donors of the cohort, an average of around 240,000 unique TCR beta nucleotide sequences were sequenced per donor, roughly a sixth of them non-productive.

On the study overall, not on this receptor specifically: Across donors, most TCR sequences were observed very rarely, whereas some public TCRs were present in many individuals. Assigning TCR associations to individual alleles was difficult when HLA alleles, especially DR and DQ, strongly co-occurred. The sequencing pipeline was judged likely to have produced a cluster of highly shared sequence variants as a technical artifact. In an earlier analysis of about 540 of the donors, most TCR beta V segments were observed in productive rearrangements about 90% or about 30% of the time, broadly matching IMGT annotations. A later genetic analysis associated a missense DCLRE1C variant with V-gene and J-gene trimming of TCR beta chains, and an independent cohort replicated the association. In a later genetic analysis, fewer N-insertions in productive TCRs were reported among donors in an Asian-associated ancestry cluster than the approximately 670-donor mean. In the study, 164 TCR beta chains were listed as associated with cytomegalovirus. The cohort was sequenced for TCR beta chains only, and without alpha or paired-chain data the features that could be detected were limited. A further reported finding was that TCR beta sequences accurately predicted the HLA-A and HLA-B alleles for most subjects in the first cohort. Correlated functional status among segregating V segments might reflect linkage disequilibrium, but an unknown experimental factor could not be ruled out. Because HLA typing was missing for some donors at each locus, association tests included only the typed subset. In vitro tests confirmed that a few of the cytomegalovirus-associated TCR beta chains recognize cytomegalovirus antigens. Because counts were too low, more than 15 rarely observed V segments, including chromosome 9 orphons, were left out of the earlier analysis of about 500 of the donors. A later analysis found that HLA-associated TCR beta chains were more clonally expanded and had lower generation probabilities than equally common non-associated chains. Several of the top co-occurrence clusters appeared to be linked to parvovirus B19, influenza, CMV and Epstein-Barr virus, according to a later analysis. Some IMGT-functional V segments, including TRBV6-2 and TRBV6-3, could not be distinguished by the 87-base-pair reads and were therefore excluded. Roughly uniform sequencing depth across donors was assumed in presence/absence analyses, although this assumption may not hold. A later analysis found that most CMV-associated TCR beta chains appeared HLA-restricted, with HLA associations seemingly driven largely by CMV exposure. Specific HLA alleles were associated with roughly 17,000 TCR beta sequences at a false discovery rate of 0.05 in a later analysis. The classifier was reported to diagnose cytomegalovirus status with high specificity and sensitivity in both the original and validation cohorts. The only immune exposure information available for the cohort was CMV serostatus. The authors suggested that the approach could potentially be generalized to other disease states and immunological phenotypes. In a later analysis, TCR association rates were found to vary across HLA loci, with the most associated TCRs seen for DRB1 alleles and the fewest for HLA-C alleles.

In the germline V gene (reference sequence), CDR1 corresponds to MNHEY and CDR2 to SMNVEV. From V the trimming removes 5 bases and from J it removes 4 bases, while the gene matches leave 8 bases of the junction unaccounted for. From cysteine to phenylalanine, the CDR3 is 15 amino acids long. Only the CDR3 portion is preserved as DNA: 45 bases, with reading frame beginning at the first base. The library was built by means of the immunoSEQ multiplex PCR assay. A mixture of 60 forward primers for TCR Vbeta segments and 13 reverse primers for TCR Jbeta segments was used in the multiplex PCR. The CDR3 region of rearranged TCR beta genes was amplified from genomic DNA with a multiplex PCR assay. The amplified TCR beta libraries were sequenced on the Illumina HiSeq System as 87-base-pair reads. The published analysis was carried out like this. Across the 700 or so repertoires, a later analysis counted some 80 million unique TCR beta chains, approximately 10 million of which were shared by at least two donors. Raw reads were error-corrected and collapsed into unique sequences by a nearest-neighbor algorithm in which closely related sequences were merged to remove PCR and sequencing errors. Alignment of CDR3 sequences to IMGT reference sequences was used to assign V, D and J gene segments. For a sequence to be retained, at least a six-nucleotide match to both a V gene segment and a J gene segment was required. Rearrangements were called productive when the CDR3 lacked stop codons and stayed in frame with V and J; all others were non-productive. CDR3 was defined by IMGT convention, running from the second conserved V-encoded cysteine to the conserved J-encoded phenylalanine. The earlier analysis of 550 to 650 of the donors excluded any sequence lacking an unambiguous match to a single V gene segment. An earlier analysis of approximately 590 of the donors classified V segments as functional when productive rearrangements were above 56.7% and as segregating when the standard deviation between donors was above 5%. A statistical classification framework was developed to diagnose cytomegalovirus status using the catalog of TCR beta chain sequences. In a later analysis, V and J genes were assigned by comparing TCR nucleotide sequences against IMGT/GENE-DB human TR gene sequences. A later analysis assigned CDR3 sequences and most-parsimonious VDJ recombination scenarios with the TCRdist pipeline. In a later analysis, every TCR beta chain was defined by the combination of its CDR3 amino acid sequence and its V-gene family, and reads without a unique V-gene family were dropped. In a later analysis, a few hundred highly shared, low-generation-probability nucleotide sequences were removed to address suspected cross-contamination and a sequencing artifact. A later analysis calculated a clonal expansion index for each public chain from normalized within-repertoire ranks of inferred template counts. In a later analysis, generation probabilities were computed using a VDJ recombination model fitted to out-of-frame rearrangements, and the results were checked against IGoR. A later analysis scored TCR-TCR, TCR-HLA and TCR-CMV co-occurrence with hypergeometric tests, applying a repertoire-size bias correction to TCR pairs. In a later analysis, false discovery rates were estimated by permuting HLA or CMV assignments 20 times. In a later analysis, co-occurring TCRs were grouped using DBSCAN, with TCRdist sequence similarity added in when clustering inside HLA-allele-positive subsets. Repertoires with fewer than 30,000 or more than 120,000 public chains were left out of co-occurrence clustering, as were five repertoires with anomalous nucleotide sharing. Sourced from immuneACCESS, this table was stored by TCRdb with only in-frame sequences that have V and J called. A share of the clones is absent; for the studies checked, an unresolved V gene accounts for under half, and the remainder has no known explanation. V and J calls and clone size are given by that table; D and trimming were obtained from the DNA. Counted in this sample were around 120,000 clones; 60% to 85% of them appeared once. The ten largest clones capture roughly 2.5% of the sample.

The rearrangement combines TRBV27 with TRBJ2-1, and TRBD2 matches 7 of the central bases. Sample: PBMCs. This receptor was obtained from a woman aged 40 to 50 in good health and CMV-seropositive. The DNA is TGTGCCAGCAGTCCCCGGCTAGCGGCGTACAATGAGCAGTTCTTC. This translates into CASSPRLAAYNEQFF.